Listed below are T cell receptor beta chains from one sample, sequenced in a study of beta chain features in type 1 diabetes. Assay used: immunoSEQ multiplex PCR; TCRdb lists only in-frame clones, some missing. Among more than 95,000 clones listed, roughly 28% were seen once. The sample comprised central memory CD4+ T cells from blood. These receptors were taken from a woman between 18 and 30 years old with type 1 diabetes. CDR3s include the opening cysteine and the closing phenylalanine or tryptophan. A D gene is named only where the DNA matches it firmly. Rows may omit the clone size; those that give it use once, few, many or a size class.

d_gene	v_gene	j_gene	abundance	CDR3aa	CDR3nt
NA	TRBV5-1	TRBJ1-1	NA	CASSLAAGAGEAFF	TGCGCCAGCAGCTTGGCAGCGGGGGCGGGTGAAGCTTTCTTT
TRBD2	TRBV9	TRBJ2-3	NA	CASSEQGTSGITDTQYF	TGTGCCAGCAGCGAGCAAGGGACTAGCGGGATCACAGATACGCAGTATTTT
NA	TRBV5-1	TRBJ2-5	few	CASSLVDRGETQYF	TGCGCCAGCAGCTTGGTTGATCGGGGAGAGACCCAGTACTTC
TRBD2	TRBV19	TRBJ2-7	NA	CASSMDGRSSYEQYF	TGTGCCAGTAGTATGGACGGGAGGAGCTCCTACGAGCAGTACTTC
TRBD1	TRBV28	TRBJ1-5	few	CASSLDRGGKQPQHF	TGTGCCAGCAGTTTGGACAGGGGAGGAAAGCAGCCCCAGCATTTT
TRBD2	TRBV28	TRBJ2-2	NA	CASGGTSGSRGELFF	TGTGCCAGCGGGGGGACTAGCGGGAGTCGGGGGGAGCTGTTTTTT
TRBD2	TRBV6-6	TRBJ2-5	many	CASSLAGETQYF	TGTGCCAGCAGCTTAGCGGGGGAGACCCAGTACTTC
TRBD1	TRBV28	TRBJ2-1	few	CATRQGAYNEQFF	TGTGCCACGAGACAGGGGGCTTACAATGAGCAGTTCTTC
NA	TRBV9	TRBJ1-1	few	CASSVEVSTEAFF	TGTGCCAGCAGCGTAGAAGTGAGCACTGAAGCTTTCTTT
NA	TRBV28	TRBJ2-1	NA	CASSPPAGSSYNEQFF	TGTGCCAGCAGTCCCCCGGCCGGGAGCTCCTACAATGAGCAGTTCTTC
NA	TRBV2	TRBJ1-5	NA	CASTARREGRNQPQHF	TGTGCCAGCACGGCGAGGCGGGAAGGTAGGAATCAGCCCCAGCATTTT
NA	TRBV7-2	TRBJ2-1	many	CASSLELGGNEQFF	TGTGCCAGCAGCTTAGAGTTAGGGGGCAATGAGCAGTTCTTC
TRBD2	TRBV4-3	TRBJ2-1	NA	CASSQDTLTVAGGPHEQFF	TGCGCCAGCAGCCAAGACACCCTAACCGTAGCGGGAGGGCCACATGAGCAGTTCTTC
NA	TRBV2	TRBJ1-2	NA	CASRYSFLNYGYTF	TGTGCCAGCAGGTACAGCTTCCTTAACTATGGCTACACCTTC
TRBD2	TRBV6-1	TRBJ2-5	few	CASSEARTSGETQYF	TGTGCCAGCAGTGAAGCGAGGACTAGCGGTGAGACCCAGTACTTC
NA	TRBV11-3	TRBJ2-2	few	CASSLIQGGGELFF	TGTGCCAGCAGCTTAATCCAGGGAGGCGGGGAGCTGTTTTTT